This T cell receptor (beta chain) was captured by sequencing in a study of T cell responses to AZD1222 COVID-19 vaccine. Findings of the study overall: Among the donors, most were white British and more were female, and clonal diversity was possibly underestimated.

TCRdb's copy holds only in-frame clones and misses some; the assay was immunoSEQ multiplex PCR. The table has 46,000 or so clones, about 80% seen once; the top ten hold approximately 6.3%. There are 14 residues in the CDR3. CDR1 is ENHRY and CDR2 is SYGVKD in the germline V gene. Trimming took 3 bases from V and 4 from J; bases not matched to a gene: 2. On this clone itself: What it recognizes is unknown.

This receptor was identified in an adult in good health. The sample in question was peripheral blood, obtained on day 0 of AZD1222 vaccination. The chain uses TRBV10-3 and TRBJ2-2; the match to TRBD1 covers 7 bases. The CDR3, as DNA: TGTGCCATCAGTGACAGGGGGACCACCGGGGAGCTGTTTTTT. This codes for CAISDRGTTGELFF.